This is a list of T cell receptor beta chains from one sample in a study of cytomegalovirus exposure and HLA in healthy donors. Method: immunoSEQ multiplex PCR; TCRdb's copy keeps in-frame clones and lacks some. The sample has approximately 140,000 clones; around 86% are singletons. The sample was PBMCs. The receptors were gathered from a man between 18 and 29 years old in good health and CMV-seronegative. Both conserved end residues are part of each CDR3. A D gene is named only where the DNA matches it firmly. Clone sizes are given selectively: once, few, many, or a class where the clone is expanded.

>NA|TRBJ1-1|TRBV9|NA
TGTGCCAGCGGCGCATGGAACACTGAAGCTTTCTTT
CASGAWNTEAFF
>once|TRBJ1-2|TRBV7-2|TRBD1
TGTGCCAGCAGCCCTTACGACAGGGGTTGGGGCTACACCTTC
CASSPYDRGWGYTF
>NA|TRBJ2-7|TRBV15|TRBD1
TGTGCCACCAGCAGTGACAGGGGGCAATACGAGCAGTACTTC
CATSSDRGQYEQYF
>NA|TRBJ2-7|TRBV9|NA
TGTGCCAGCAGCGCAGGGACACCCCGCTACGAGCAGTACTTC
CASSAGTPRYEQYF
>NA|TRBJ1-3|TRBV15|NA
TGTGCCACCAGCAGTAATCCGGGACAAGGGTCCGACACCATATATTTT
CATSSNPGQGSDTIYF
>NA|TRBJ1-5|TRBV7-9|NA
TGTGCCAGCAGCGCAGGGTCAGGGAATCAGCCCCAGCATTTT
CASSAGSGNQPQHF
>NA|TRBJ1-1|TRBV7-9|TRBD1
TGTGCCAGCAACGGACAGGGATCTGAAGCTTTCTTT
CASNGQGSEAFF
>NA|TRBJ2-7|TRBV29-1|TRBD1
TGCAGCGCCAAGCGACCAGGACAGGGGAGCTCCTACGAGCAGTACTTC
CSAKRPGQGSSYEQYF
>few|TRBJ2-1|TRBV18|NA
TGTGCCAGCACGGACAGTTTGGGGAGGGCCTACAATGAGCAGTTCTTC
CASTDSLGRAYNEQFF
>NA|TRBJ2-7|TRBV7-9|NA
TGTGCCAGCAGCTCCCCCACAGGGATCTCCTACGAGCAGTACTTC
CASSSPTGISYEQYF